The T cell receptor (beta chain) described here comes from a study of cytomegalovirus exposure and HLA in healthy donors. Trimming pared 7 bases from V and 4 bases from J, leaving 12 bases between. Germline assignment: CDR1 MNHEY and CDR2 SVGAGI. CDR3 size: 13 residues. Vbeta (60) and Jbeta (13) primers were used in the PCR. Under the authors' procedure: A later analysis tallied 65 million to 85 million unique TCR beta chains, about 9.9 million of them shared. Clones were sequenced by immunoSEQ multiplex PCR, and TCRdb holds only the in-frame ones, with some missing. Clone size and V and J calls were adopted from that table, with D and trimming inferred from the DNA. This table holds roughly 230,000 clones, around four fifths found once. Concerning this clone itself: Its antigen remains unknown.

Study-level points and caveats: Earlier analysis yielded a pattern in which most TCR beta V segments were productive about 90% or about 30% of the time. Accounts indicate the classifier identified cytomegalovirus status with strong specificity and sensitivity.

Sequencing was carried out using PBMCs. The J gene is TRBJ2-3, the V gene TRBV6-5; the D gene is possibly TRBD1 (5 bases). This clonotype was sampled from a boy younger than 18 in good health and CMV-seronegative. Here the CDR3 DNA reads TGTGCCAGCAACTTAGAAGGGGCAGATACGCAGTATTTT. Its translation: CASNLEGADTQYF.